The 2 T cell receptor beta chains below come from one sample, sequenced in a study of blood T cell repertoires in COVID-19. TCRdb's table, derived via immunoSEQ multiplex PCR, lists solely in-frame clones and lacks some. Altogether under 300,000 clones are present, 88% being singletons, with the ten largest covering around 0.98%. What was sequenced was peripheral blood. The receptors shown here come from a woman in her thirties or forties who had recovered from COVID-19.

The chain uses TRBV9 and TRBJ2-1; TRBD2 matches at 11 bases. CDR3 length: 18 amino acids. J lost 6 bases, V lost 0 bases, and 11 bases had no gene match. Germline CDR1 SGDLS, CDR2 YYNGEE. CDR3 nucleotides: TGTGCCAGCAGCGTAGGGCCCCCTCTAGCGGGAGGTTCCAATGAGCAGTTCTTC. This encodes CASSVGPPLAGGSNEQFF.

V is TRBV6-5 and J is TRBJ2-7; D is perhaps TRBD2 (5 bases). Germline V gives CDR1 MNHEY, CDR2 SVGAGI. V was cut by 8 bases and J by 0 bases, with 17 bases left in between. CDR3 size: 15 residues. The CDR3: CASPPTPGVSYEQYV. The CDR3 coding sequence is TGTGCCAGCCCCCCAACCCCCGGGGTCTCCTACGAGCAGTACGTC.